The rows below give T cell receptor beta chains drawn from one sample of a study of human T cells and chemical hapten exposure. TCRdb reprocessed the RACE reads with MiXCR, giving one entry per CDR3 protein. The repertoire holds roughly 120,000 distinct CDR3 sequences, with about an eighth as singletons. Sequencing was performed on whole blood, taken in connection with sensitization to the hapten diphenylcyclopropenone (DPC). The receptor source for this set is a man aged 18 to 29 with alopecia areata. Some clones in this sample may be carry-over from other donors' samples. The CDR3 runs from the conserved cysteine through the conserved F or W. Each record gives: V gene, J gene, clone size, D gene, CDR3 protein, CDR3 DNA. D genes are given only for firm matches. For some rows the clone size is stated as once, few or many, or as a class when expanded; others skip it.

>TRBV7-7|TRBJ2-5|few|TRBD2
CASSTQRGGQETQYF
TGTGCCAGCAGCACCCAGCGGGGGGGCCAAGAGACCCAGTACTTC
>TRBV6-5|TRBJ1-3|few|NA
CASSYSIYGANTIYF
TGTGCCAGCAGTTACTCGATATATGGGGCCAACACCATATATTTT
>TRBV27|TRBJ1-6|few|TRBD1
CASSFRQGFRPLHF
TGTGCCAGCAGTTTTAGACAGGGGTTCCGACCCCTCCACTTT
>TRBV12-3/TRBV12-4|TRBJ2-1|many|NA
CASSRSLSYNEQFF
TGTGCCAGCAGTCGAAGCTTGTCCTACAATGAGCAGTTCTTC
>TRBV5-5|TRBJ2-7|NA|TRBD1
CASSIQGPYEQYF
TGTGCCAGCAGCATACAGGGGCCCTACGAGCAGTACTTC
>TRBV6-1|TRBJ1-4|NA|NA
CASSYGGSNEKLFF
TGTGCCAGCAGTTACGGGGGCAGTAATGAAAAACTGTTTTTT
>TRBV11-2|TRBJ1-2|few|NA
CASSLGGRQSNYGYTF
TGTGCCAGCAGCTTGGGGGGACGCCAAAGTAACTATGGCTACACCTTC
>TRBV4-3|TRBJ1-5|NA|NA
CASSQDLRPGNQPQHF
TGCGCCAGCAGCCAAGATCTCCGGCCGGGCAATCAGCCCCAGCATTTT
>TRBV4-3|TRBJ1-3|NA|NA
CASSRGSGNTIYF
TGCGCCAGCAGCCGGGGGTCGGGAAACACCATATATTTT
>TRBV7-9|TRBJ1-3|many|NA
CASSAMTGHRSGNTIYF
TGTGCCAGCAGCGCGATGACGGGCCATCGCTCTGGAAACACCATATATTTT
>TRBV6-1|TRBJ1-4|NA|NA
CASTEGSFNEKLFF
TGTGCCAGCACCGAGGGCAGTTTCAATGAAAAACTGTTTTTT
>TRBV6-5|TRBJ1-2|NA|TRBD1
CASSTPGQENYGYTF
TGTGCCAGCAGTACCCCTGGACAGGAGAACTATGGCTACACCTTC
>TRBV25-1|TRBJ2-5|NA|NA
CASSEASQETQYF
TGTGCCAGCAGTGAAGCCAGCCAAGAGACCCAGTACTTC
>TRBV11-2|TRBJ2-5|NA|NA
CASSLRRGDDQETQYF
TGTGCCAGCAGCTTACGACGGGGAGACGACCAAGAGACCCAGTACTTC
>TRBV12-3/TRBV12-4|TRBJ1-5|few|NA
CASIRGGRNQPQHF
TGTGCCAGCATCCGGGGGGGCAGGAATCAGCCCCAGCATTTT
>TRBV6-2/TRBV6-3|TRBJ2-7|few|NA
CASSYSPDRYSYEQYF
TGTGCCAGCAGTTACTCCCCGGACCGGTACTCCTACGAGCAGTACTTC
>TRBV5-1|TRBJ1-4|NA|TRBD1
CASSDRAPNEKLFF
TGCGCCAGCAGCGACAGGGCTCCGAATGAAAAACTGTTTTTT
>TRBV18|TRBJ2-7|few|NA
CATREGAYEQYF
TGTGCCACCAGGGAAGGAGCCTACGAGCAGTACTTC
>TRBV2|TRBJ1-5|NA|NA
CASSDRHAANQPQHF
TGTGCCAGCAGTGATCGACATGCGGCAAATCAGCCCCAGCATTTT
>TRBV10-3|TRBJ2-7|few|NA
CAISDPGAYEQYF
TGTGCCATCAGTGACCCCGGCGCCTACGAGCAGTACTTC
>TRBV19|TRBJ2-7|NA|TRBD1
CASSTEDRGQRGRYEQYF
TGTGCCAGTAGTACGGAGGACAGGGGGCAGAGGGGACGTTACGAGCAGTACTTC
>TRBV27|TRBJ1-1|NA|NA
CANSAQVMGNTEAFF
TGTGCCAACAGTGCACAGGTGATGGGAAACACTGAAGCTTTCTTT
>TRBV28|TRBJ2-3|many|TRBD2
CASSLAGETTDTQYF
TGTGCCAGCAGTTTAGCGGGGGAGACCACAGATACGCAGTATTTT
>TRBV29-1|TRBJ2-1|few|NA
CSVGTLNEQFF
TGCAGCGTTGGAACACTGAATGAGCAGTTCTTC
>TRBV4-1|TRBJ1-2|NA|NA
CASSPGPIIYGYTF
TGCGCCAGCAGCCCGGGACCGATAATCTATGGCTACACCTTC
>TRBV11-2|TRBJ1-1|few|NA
CASSFRHQNTEAFF
TGTGCCAGCAGCTTCAGACACCAGAACACTGAAGCTTTCTTT
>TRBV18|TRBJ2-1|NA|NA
CASSPRSYNEQFF
TGTGCCAGCTCACCGCGGTCCTACAATGAGCAGTTCTTC
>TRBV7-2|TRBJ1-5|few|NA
CASSRVADSNQPQHF
TGTGCCAGCAGCCGCGTAGCGGATAGCAATCAGCCCCAGCATTTT
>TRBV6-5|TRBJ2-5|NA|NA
CASSSRTLHGETQYF
TGTGCCAGCAGTTCCCGGACACTCCATGGGGAGACCCAGTACTTC